This T cell receptor beta chain was observed in a study of blood T cell repertoires in COVID-19. This CDR3 is built from 15 residues. Trimming cost V 0 bases and J 3 bases, with 12 bases left between them. The germline CDR1 and CDR2 sequences are SGHRS and YFSETQ. Profiling relied on immunoSEQ multiplex PCR, and the TCRdb table lists in-frame clones only, not all of them. This table holds about 39,000 clones, around 79% found once. Sequencing was performed on peripheral blood. The sequence was collected from a man aged 70 or older with acute or convalescent COVID-19. J is TRBJ2-5 and V is TRBV5-1; perhaps TRBD1 as D (6 bases). In nucleotides, the CDR3 is TGCGCCAGCAGCTTGGCGGGACACCCCAAAGAGACCCAGTACTTC. Residues: CASSLAGHPKETQYF.